The entry below gives a single TCR beta chain sequence along with its context. Antigen unknown. This could be a read error, since a much larger clone is one nucleotide away. CDR3 length: 15 amino acids. V lost 1 base to trimming and J lost 0 bases, with 9 bases between them. Germline V gene sequence: CDR1 SGHVT, CDR2 SQSDAQ. This sample was included in a study of T cell repertoires in cytomegalovirus infection. Overall study: As its CMV epitopes, the study selected recently identified HLA-C-restricted and well-studied HLA-B-restricted targets. Through public TCR beta signatures, both CMV infection and matching HLA type were indicated. Study-level findings and limits: Cumulative public TCR beta family frequency identified CMV carriers with the relevant HLA. The ex vivo response showed dominance by HLA-C-restricted CMV-specific TCR beta clonotypes.

TCRdb ran MiXCR on the reads and lists one entry per CDR3 protein. Counted here are 700,000 to 950,000 distinct CDR3 sequences, approximately 32% occurring once; the ten biggest clones make up about an eighth. The chain has TRBV7-4 and TRBJ1-1; no firm D call. Sequencing used cultured CD8+ T cells from PBMCs, obtained from culture after CMV antigen stimulation. The sequence was collected from a human donor in good health (CMV status not recorded). Some clones in this sample may be carry-over from other donors' samples. The CDR3 loop is CASSLGAALNTEAFF. CDR3 DNA sequence: TGTGCCAGCAGCTTAGGGGCAGCCCTGAACACTGAAGCTTTCTTT.